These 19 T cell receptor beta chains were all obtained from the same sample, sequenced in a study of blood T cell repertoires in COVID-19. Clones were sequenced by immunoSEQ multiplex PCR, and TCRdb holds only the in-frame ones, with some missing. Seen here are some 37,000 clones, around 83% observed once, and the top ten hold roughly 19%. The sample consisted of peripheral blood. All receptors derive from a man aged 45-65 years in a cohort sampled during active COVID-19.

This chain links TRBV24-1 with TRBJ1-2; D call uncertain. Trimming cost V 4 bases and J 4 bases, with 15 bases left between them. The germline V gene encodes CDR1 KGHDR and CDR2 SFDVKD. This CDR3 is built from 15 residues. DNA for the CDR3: TGTGCCACCAGTGACCGAACGGGAATCGGCTATGGCTACACCTTC. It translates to CATSDRTGIGYGYTF.

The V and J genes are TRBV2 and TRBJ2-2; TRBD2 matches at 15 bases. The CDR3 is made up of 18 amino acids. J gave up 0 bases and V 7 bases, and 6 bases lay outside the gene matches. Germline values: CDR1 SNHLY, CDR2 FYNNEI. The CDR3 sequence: CASTGGLAGGANTGELFF. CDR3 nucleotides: TGTGCCAGCACTGGGGGACTAGCGGGGGGCGCGAACACCGGGGAGCTGTTTTTT. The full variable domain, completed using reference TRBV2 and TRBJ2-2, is EPEVTQTPSHQVTQMGQEVILRCVPISNHLYFYWYRQILGQKVEFLVSFYNNEISEKSEIFDDQFSVERPDGSNFTLKIRSTKLEDSAMYFCASTGGLAGGANTGELFFGEGSRLTVL.

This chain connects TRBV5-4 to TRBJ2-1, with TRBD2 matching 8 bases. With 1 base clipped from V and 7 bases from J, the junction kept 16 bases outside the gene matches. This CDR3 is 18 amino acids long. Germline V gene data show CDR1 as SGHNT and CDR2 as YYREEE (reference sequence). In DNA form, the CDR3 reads TGTGCCAGCAGCTTGAGGAGAGCGGGGGTTGGTGGTTATAATGAGCAGTTCTTC. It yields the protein CASSLRRAGVGGYNEQFF.

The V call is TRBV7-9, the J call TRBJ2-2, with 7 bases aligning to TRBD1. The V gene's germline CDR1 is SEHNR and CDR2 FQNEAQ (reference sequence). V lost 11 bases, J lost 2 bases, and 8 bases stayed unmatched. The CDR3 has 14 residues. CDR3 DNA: TGTGCCGGGCGTGGGACAGCTAACACCGGGGAGCTGTTTTTT. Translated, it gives CAGRGTANTGELFF.

The CDR3 DNA reads as TGTGCCAGCAGCCAGGGGACACCCGACACAGATACGCAGTATTTT. Translation: CASSQGTPDTDTQYF. The chain carries TRBV7-3 and TRBJ2-3; maybe TRBD1 (6 bases). Germline CDR1 reads SGHTA; CDR2 reads FQGTGA. CDR3 length: 15 residues. Deletions cut 5 bases from V and 2 bases from J, with 14 bases between.

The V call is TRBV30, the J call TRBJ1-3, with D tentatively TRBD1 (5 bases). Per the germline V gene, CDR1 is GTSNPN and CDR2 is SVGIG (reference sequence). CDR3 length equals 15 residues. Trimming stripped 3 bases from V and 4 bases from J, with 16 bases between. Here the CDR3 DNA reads TGTGCCTGGAGCAGCCCAGGGATGTTAGGAAACACCATATATTTT. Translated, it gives CAWSSPGMLGNTIYF.

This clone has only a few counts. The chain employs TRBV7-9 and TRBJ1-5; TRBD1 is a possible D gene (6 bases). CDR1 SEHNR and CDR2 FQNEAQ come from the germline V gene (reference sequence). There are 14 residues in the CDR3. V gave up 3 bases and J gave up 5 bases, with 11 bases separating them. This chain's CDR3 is CASSLPGVYQPQHF. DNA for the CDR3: TGTGCCAGCAGCTTGCCAGGGGTCTATCAGCCCCAGCATTTT. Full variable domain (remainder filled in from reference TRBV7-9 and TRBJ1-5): DTGVSQNPRHKITKRGQNVTFRCDPISEHNRLYWYRQTLGQGPEFLTYFQNEAQLEKSRLLSDRFSAERPKGSFSTLEIQRTEQGDSAMYLCASSLPGVYQPQHFGDGTRLSIL.

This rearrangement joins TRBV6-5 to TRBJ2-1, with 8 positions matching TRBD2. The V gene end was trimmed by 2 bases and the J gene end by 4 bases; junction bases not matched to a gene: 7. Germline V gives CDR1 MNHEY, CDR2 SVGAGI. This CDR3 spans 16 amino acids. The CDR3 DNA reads TGTGCCAGCAGTTACCGTAGCCGGGAGGGATACAATGAGCAGTTCTTC. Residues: CASSYRSREGYNEQFF.

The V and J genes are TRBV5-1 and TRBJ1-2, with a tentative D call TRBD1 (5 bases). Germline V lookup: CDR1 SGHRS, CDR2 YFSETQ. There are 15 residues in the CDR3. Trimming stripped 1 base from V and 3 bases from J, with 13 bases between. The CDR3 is CASSLTRGGDYGYTF. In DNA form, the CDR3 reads TGCGCCAGCAGCTTGACCCGAGGAGGGGACTATGGCTACACCTTC.

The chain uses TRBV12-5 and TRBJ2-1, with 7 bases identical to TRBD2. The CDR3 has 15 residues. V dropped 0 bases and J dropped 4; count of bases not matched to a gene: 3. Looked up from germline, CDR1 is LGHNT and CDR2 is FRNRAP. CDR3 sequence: CASGLVAGRYNEQFF. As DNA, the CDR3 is TGTGCTAGTGGTTTGGTAGCGGGAAGGTACAATGAGCAGTTCTTC.

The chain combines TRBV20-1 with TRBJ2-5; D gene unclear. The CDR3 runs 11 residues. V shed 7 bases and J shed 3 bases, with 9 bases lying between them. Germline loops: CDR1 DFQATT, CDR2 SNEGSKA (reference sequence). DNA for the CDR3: TGCAGTGGCCTAGAGGAAGAGACCCAGTACTTC. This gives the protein CSGLEEETQYF.

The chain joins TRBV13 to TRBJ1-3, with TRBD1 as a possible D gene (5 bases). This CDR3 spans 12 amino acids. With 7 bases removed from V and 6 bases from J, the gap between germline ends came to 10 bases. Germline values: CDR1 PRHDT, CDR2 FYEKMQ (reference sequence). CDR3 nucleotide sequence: TGTGCCAGCACTCAGGGTGCAAACACCATATATTTT. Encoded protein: CASTQGANTIYF.

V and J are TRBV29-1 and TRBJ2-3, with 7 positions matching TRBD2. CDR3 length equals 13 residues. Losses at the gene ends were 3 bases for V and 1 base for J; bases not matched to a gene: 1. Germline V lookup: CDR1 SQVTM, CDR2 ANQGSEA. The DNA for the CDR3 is TGCAGCGTTGAGGGGGGGGGCACAGATACGCAGTATTTT. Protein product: CSVEGGGTDTQYF.

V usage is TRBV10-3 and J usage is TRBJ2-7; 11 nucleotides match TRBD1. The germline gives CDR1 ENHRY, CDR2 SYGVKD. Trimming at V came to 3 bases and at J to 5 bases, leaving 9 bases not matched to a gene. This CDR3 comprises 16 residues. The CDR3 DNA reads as TGTGCCATCAGTGAAGTTTGGACAGGGGGCCCCAACGAGCAGTACTTC. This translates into CAISEVWTGGPNEQYF.

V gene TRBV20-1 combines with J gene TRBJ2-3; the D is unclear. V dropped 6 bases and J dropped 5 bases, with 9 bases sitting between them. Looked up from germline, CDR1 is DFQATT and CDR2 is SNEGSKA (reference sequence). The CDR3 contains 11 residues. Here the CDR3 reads CSATPGDTQYF. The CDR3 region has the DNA TGCAGTGCCACCCCAGGAGATACGCAGTATTTT.

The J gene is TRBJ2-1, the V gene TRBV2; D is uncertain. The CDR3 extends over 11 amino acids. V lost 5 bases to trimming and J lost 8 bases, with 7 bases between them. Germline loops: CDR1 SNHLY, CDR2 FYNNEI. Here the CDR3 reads CASSPSYEQFF. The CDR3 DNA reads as TGTGCCAGCAGTCCTTCCTATGAGCAGTTCTTC. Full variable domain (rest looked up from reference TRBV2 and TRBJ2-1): EPEVTQTPSHQVTQMGQEVILRCVPISNHLYFYWYRQILGQKVEFLVSFYNNEISEKSEIFDDQFSVERPDGSNFTLKIRSTKLEDSAMYFCASSPSYEQFFGPGTRLTVL.

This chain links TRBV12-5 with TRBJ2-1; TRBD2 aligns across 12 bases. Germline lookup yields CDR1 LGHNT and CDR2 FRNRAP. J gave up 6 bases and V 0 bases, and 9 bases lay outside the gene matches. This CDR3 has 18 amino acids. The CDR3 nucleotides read TGTGCTAGTGGTTTGGTACCCCTAGCGGGAGGGCCTAGCAATGAGCAGTTCTTC. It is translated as CASGLVPLAGGPSNEQFF.

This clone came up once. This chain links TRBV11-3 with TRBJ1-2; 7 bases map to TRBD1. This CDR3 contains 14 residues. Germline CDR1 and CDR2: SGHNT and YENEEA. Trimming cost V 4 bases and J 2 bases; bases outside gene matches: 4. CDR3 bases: TGTGCCAGCAGCTCCAACAGGGGAAACTATGGCTACACCTTC. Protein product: CASSSNRGNYGYTF.

The CDR3 sequence: CARSRSRDREYEQYV. As DNA, the CDR3 is TGTGCCAGAAGCCGTTCCCGGGACAGGGAATACGAGCAGTACGTC. V usage is TRBV5-3 and J usage is TRBJ2-7, with 9 bases lining up with TRBD1. TRBV5-3 belongs to the ORF category, with a function that is uncertain. The V and J ends lost 4 bases and 4 bases, in that order; junction bases with no gene match: 9. CDR3 length: 15 amino acids.